This T cell receptor beta chain was recorded in a study of blood T cell repertoires in COVID-19. Study-wide context: Material from acute and convalescent COVID-19 was sourced from the United States, Italy and Spain. T cells, B-cell-depleted T cells, or PBMCs provided the cDNA or gDNA that served as material.

Assay used: immunoSEQ multiplex PCR; TCRdb lists only in-frame clones, some missing. Of 80,000 or so clones in the sample, 80% to 90% are singletons; the top ten hold about 10%. The germline V gene encodes CDR1 KGHSH and CDR2 LQKENI. The ends lost 4 bases at V and 2 bases at J; junction bases unmatched: 6. The CDR3 sequence is 16 residues long. Seattle patients were enrolled while actively infected and followed longitudinally. This receptor was identified in a man aged 60-69 years with COVID-19, enrolled during active disease. Sequencing used peripheral blood. This chain uses TRBV18 with TRBJ1-4, with 8 bases that match TRBD1. The CDR3 here is CASSLRTGSTNEKLFF. CDR3 in DNA: TGTGCCAGCTCACTCCGGACAGGGTCGACTAATGAAAAACTGTTTTTT.